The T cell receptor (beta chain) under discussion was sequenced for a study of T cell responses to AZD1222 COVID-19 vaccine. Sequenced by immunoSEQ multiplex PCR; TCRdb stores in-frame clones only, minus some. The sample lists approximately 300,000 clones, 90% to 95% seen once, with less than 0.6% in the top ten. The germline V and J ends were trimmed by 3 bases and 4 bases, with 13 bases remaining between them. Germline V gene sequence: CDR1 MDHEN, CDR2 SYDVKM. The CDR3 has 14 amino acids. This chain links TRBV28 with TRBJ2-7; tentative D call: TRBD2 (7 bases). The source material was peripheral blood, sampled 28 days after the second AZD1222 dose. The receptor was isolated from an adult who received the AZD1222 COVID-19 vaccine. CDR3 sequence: CASSFTGGSYEQYF. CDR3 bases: TGTGCCAGCAGTTTCACGGGGGGCTCGTACGAGCAGTACTTC.